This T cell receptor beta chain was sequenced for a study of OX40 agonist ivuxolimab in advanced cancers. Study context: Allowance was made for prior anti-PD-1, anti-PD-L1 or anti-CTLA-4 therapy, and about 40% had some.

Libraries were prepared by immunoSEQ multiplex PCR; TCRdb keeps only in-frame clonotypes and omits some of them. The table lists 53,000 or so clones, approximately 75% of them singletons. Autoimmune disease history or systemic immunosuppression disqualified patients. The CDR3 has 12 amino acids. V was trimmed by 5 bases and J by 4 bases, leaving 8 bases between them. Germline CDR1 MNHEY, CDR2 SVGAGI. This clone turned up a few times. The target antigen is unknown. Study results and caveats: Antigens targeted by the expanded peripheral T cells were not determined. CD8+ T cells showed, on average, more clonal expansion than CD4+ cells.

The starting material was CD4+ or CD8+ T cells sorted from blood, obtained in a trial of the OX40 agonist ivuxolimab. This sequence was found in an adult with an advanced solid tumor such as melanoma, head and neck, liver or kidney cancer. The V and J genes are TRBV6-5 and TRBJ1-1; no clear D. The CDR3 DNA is TGTGCCAGCAGTAATTCCCTCACTGAAGCTTTCTTT. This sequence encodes CASSNSLTEAFF.